This is a list of T cell receptor beta chains from one sample in a study of Graves' ophthalmopathy and Graves' hyperthyroidism. TCRdb called the multiplex PCR reads again in MiXCR, with one record for every CDR3 protein. The table has over a million distinct CDR3 sequences, roughly 35% seen once. The material sequenced was peripheral blood or thyroid tissue (not recorded which). Source of these receptors: an adult man with Graves' hyperthyroidism. The CDR3 runs from the conserved cysteine through the conserved F or W.

j_call: TRBJ2-2
v_call: TRBV5-1
cdr3_aa: CASSVTSNTGELFF

j_call: TRBJ2-7
v_call: TRBV28
cdr3_aa: CASRRADRRYEQYF

j_call: TRBJ1-1
v_call: TRBV20-1
cdr3_aa: CSARDLGDGTEAFF

j_call: TRBJ1-1
v_call: TRBV11-2
cdr3_aa: CASSLGGGAGRSAFF

j_call: TRBJ2-7
v_call: TRBV2
cdr3_aa: CASSWGRGGNEQYF

j_call: TRBJ1-2
v_call: TRBV15
cdr3_aa: CATSRDLSTEPNYGYTF

j_call: TRBJ2-7
v_call: TRBV7-2
cdr3_aa: CASSFQNSYEQYF

j_call: TRBJ2-1
v_call: TRBV19
cdr3_aa: CASSPSHRGGHNEQFF

j_call: TRBJ2-5
v_call: TRBV6-5
cdr3_aa: CASSYSDGQETQYF

j_call: TRBJ1-5
v_call: TRBV7-2
cdr3_aa: CASSRSGATNQPQHF

j_call: TRBJ1-1
v_call: TRBV29-1
cdr3_aa: CSSSGQGDTEAFF

j_call: TRBJ1-5
v_call: TRBV19
cdr3_aa: CASSITADQPQHF

j_call: TRBJ1-1
v_call: TRBV29-1
cdr3_aa: CSVEVPGEMNTEAFF

j_call: TRBJ2-6
v_call: TRBV12-3/TRBV12-4
cdr3_aa: CASSAPATGTAYVLTF

j_call: TRBJ2-2
v_call: TRBV5-1
cdr3_aa: CASSDGGLGELFF

j_call: TRBJ2-1
v_call: TRBV7-9
cdr3_aa: CASSSGDNEQFF

j_call: TRBJ1-3
v_call: TRBV9
cdr3_aa: CASSVESGPGNTIYF

j_call: TRBJ1-1
v_call: TRBV29-1
cdr3_aa: CSGLRGRVGTEAFF

j_call: TRBJ2-7
v_call: TRBV10-3
cdr3_aa: CAISQPPGQTLYEQYF

j_call: TRBJ2-7
v_call: TRBV15
cdr3_aa: CATSMGQGVYEQYF

j_call: TRBJ2-2
v_call: TRBV20-1
cdr3_aa: CSASANIAGRNTGELFF

j_call: TRBJ1-2
v_call: TRBV12-3/TRBV12-4
cdr3_aa: CASSPQGIGGNGYTF

j_call: TRBJ2-6
v_call: TRBV7-2
cdr3_aa: CASSQTGSSGANVLTF

j_call: TRBJ2-7
v_call: TRBV5-1
cdr3_aa: CASSPGGTGLNEQYF

j_call: TRBJ1-1
v_call: TRBV10-3
cdr3_aa: CAISAKGASTEAFF

j_call: TRBJ1-5
v_call: TRBV5-6
cdr3_aa: CASSLTGSYYQPQHF

j_call: TRBJ1-1
v_call: TRBV7-6
cdr3_aa: CASSRRPGPNTEAFF

j_call: TRBJ2-5
v_call: TRBV7-2
cdr3_aa: CASSRTNEGTQYF

j_call: TRBJ1-5
v_call: TRBV25-1
cdr3_aa: CASTPTGDQPQHF

j_call: TRBJ1-3
v_call: TRBV2
cdr3_aa: CASRPEGQSGNTIYF

j_call: TRBJ2-7
v_call: TRBV29-1
cdr3_aa: CSVRTTGEQYF

j_call: TRBJ1-5
v_call: TRBV15
cdr3_aa: CATRKRGNQPQHF

j_call: TRBJ2-7
v_call: TRBV24-1
cdr3_aa: CATSEKGPSYEQYF

j_call: TRBJ2-7
v_call: TRBV14
cdr3_aa: CASSFQGTQQYF

j_call: TRBJ2-7
v_call: TRBV7-8
cdr3_aa: CASSPPTGPYEQYF

j_call: TRBJ2-7
v_call: TRBV11-2
cdr3_aa: CASSYPSSSGGLIYEQYF

j_call: TRBJ2-5
v_call: TRBV10-3
cdr3_aa: CAISDARDRETQYF

j_call: TRBJ1-2
v_call: TRBV4-2
cdr3_aa: CASSRVLDSPNYGYTF

j_call: TRBJ1-5
v_call: TRBV20-1
cdr3_aa: CSAREVQAENQPQHF

j_call: TRBJ2-7
v_call: TRBV2
cdr3_aa: CASSFIRTSGEQYF

j_call: TRBJ1-1
v_call: TRBV12-3/TRBV12-4
cdr3_aa: CASSLGAGVTEAFF

j_call: TRBJ1-5
v_call: TRBV7-8
cdr3_aa: CASSLAGTGLSNQPQHF

j_call: TRBJ2-5
v_call: TRBV7-8
cdr3_aa: CASSLVMTSGTKTQYF

j_call: TRBJ1-2
v_call: TRBV15
cdr3_aa: CATSSALDRTYGYTF

j_call: TRBJ2-2
v_call: TRBV29-1
cdr3_aa: CSVPRDNTGELFF

j_call: TRBJ1-3
v_call: TRBV2
cdr3_aa: CASSQLQGSFGNTIYF